Each of the 8 T cell receptor beta chains below was sequenced from the same sample in a study of blood T cell repertoires in COVID-19. Profiling relied on immunoSEQ multiplex PCR, and the TCRdb table lists in-frame clones only, not all of them. Among 200,000 to 250,000 clones listed, about 85% were seen once. The sample comprised peripheral blood. All receptors derive from a man in his thirties or forties who had recovered from COVID-19.

The chain has TRBV7-9 and TRBJ2-1, with D uncertain. The CDR3 extends over 11 amino acids. Per germline, CDR1 SEHNR and CDR2 FQNEAQ (reference sequence). The V gene lost 4 bases and the J gene lost 12 bases, with 10 bases spanning the gap. CDR3 region: CASSSRVGQFF. As DNA, the CDR3 is TGTGCCAGCAGCTCACGGGTGGGGCAGTTCTTC.

V gene TRBV7-9 combines with J gene TRBJ2-2; D is undetermined. Germline V gene data show CDR1 as SEHNR and CDR2 as FQNEAQ (reference sequence). The CDR3 length is 12 residues. Trimming pared 8 bases from V and 1 base from J, leaving 5 bases between. This CDR3 reads CASRKNTGELFF. The CDR3, as DNA: TGTGCCAGCCGTAAGAACACCGGGGAGCTGTTTTTT.

The genes are TRBV2 and TRBJ1-6; D unresolved. Per the germline V gene, CDR1 is SNHLY and CDR2 is FYNNEI. Trimming took 1 base from V and 9 from J, leaving 13 bases between them. This CDR3 region has 15 residues. CDR3 nucleotide sequence: TGTGCCAGCAGTGAAGATCACAACCTAGCTTCACCCCTCCACTTT. It is translated as CASSEDHNLASPLHF.

The chain recombines TRBV19 with TRBJ1-2, with no clear D. The CDR3 consists of 8 residues. Trimming shortened V by 8 bases and J by 11 bases, and 6 bases separated the two germline ends. Germline assignment: CDR1 LNHDA and CDR2 SQIVND (reference sequence). The DNA for the CDR3 is TGTGCCAGTGGGGAGTACACCTTC. Encoded protein: CASGEYTF.

The V and J genes are TRBV3-1 (or the pseudogene TRBV3-2) and TRBJ1-1, with 8 bases that match TRBD1. Trimming cost V 0 bases and J 4 bases; bases outside gene matches: 1. The germline V gene encodes CDR1 LGHDT and CDR2 YNNKEL (reference sequence). The CDR3 is 14 residues long. The DNA of the CDR3 is TGTGCCAGCAGCCAAGACGGACAGGGCACTGAAGCTTTCTTT. Protein sequence: CASSQDGQGTEAFF.

This chain uses TRBV18 with TRBJ1-3; 8 bases align to TRBD1. The CDR3 consists of 16 residues. From germline, CDR1 is KGHSH and CDR2 LQKENI. Losses at the gene ends were 2 bases for V and 2 bases for J; bases not matched to a gene: 5. CDR3 sequence reads: CASSPSGQGAGNTIYF. The CDR3 nucleotides are TGTGCCAGCTCACCAAGTGGACAGGGAGCTGGAAACACCATATATTTT.

The rearrangement links TRBV3-1 (or the pseudogene TRBV3-2) to TRBJ2-1, with D possibly matching TRBD2 (6 bases). This CDR3 region has 15 residues. CDR1 and CDR2 (germline): LGHDT, YNNKEL (reference sequence). The germline V and J ends were trimmed by 4 bases and 4 bases, with 14 bases remaining between them. The CDR3 sequence: CASSPAGRGYNEQFF. The CDR3 nucleotides are TGTGCCAGCAGCCCAGCGGGTCGAGGGTACAATGAGCAGTTCTTC.

The gene calls are TRBV19 and TRBJ2-7; D not certain. Germline CDR1 and CDR2: LNHDA and SQIVND (reference sequence). V shed 7 bases and J shed 3 bases, with 16 bases lying between them. This CDR3 is built from 14 residues. The CDR3, as DNA: TGTGCCAGTAACGAACAGATGGGTCACTACGAGCAGTACTTC. Its translation: CASNEQMGHYEQYF.